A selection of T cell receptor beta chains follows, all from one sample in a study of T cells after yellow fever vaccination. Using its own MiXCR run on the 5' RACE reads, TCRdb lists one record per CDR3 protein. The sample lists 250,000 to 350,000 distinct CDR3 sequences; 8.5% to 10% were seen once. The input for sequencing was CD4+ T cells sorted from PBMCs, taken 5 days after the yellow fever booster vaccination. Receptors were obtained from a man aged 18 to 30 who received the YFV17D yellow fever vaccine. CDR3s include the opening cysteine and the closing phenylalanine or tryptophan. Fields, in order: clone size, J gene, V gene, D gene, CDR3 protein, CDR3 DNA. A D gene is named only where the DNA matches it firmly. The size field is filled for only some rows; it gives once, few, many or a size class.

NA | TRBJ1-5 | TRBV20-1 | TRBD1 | CSAFRTGGNQPQHF | TGCAGTGCTTTCCGGACAGGGGGGAATCAGCCCCAGCATTTT
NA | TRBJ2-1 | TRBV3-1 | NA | CASRPLFGGTQFF | TGTGCCAGCAGGCCTCTCTTTGGGGGCACCCAGTTCTTC
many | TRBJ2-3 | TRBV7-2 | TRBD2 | CASSSSGTSGDTQYF | TGTGCCAGCAGCTCCTCCGGGACTAGCGGAGATACGCAGTATTTT
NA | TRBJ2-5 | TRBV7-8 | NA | CASSPTRIRVIETQYF | TGTGCCAGCAGCCCTACTCGGATCAGGGTTATCGAGACCCAGTACTTC
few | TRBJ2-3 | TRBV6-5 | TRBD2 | CASRPSGGAWGTDTQYF | TGTGCCAGCAGGCCTAGCGGGGGGGCCTGGGGAACAGATACGCAGTATTTT
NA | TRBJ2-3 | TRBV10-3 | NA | CAIRDLSTDTQYF | TGTGCCATCAGGGACTTGAGCACAGATACGCAGTATTTT
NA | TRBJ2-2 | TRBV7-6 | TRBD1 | CASSLTGYTGELFF | TGTGCCAGCAGCTTGACAGGGTACACCGGGGAGCTGTTTTTT
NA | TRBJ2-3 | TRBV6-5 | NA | CASSYQASRPDTQYF | TGTGCCAGCAGTTATCAAGCGAGTAGACCAGATACGCAGTATTTT
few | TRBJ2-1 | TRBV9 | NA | CASSVGGPLANEQFF | TGTGCCAGCAGCGTAGGCGGGCCTCTTGCCAATGAGCAGTTCTTC
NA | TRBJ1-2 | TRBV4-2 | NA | CASSQERTAYYGYTF | TGTGCCAGCAGCCAAGAGAGGACAGCATACTATGGCTACACCTTC
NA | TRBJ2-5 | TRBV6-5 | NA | CASSRDFLQETQYF | TGTGCCAGCAGTCGGGACTTCCTCCAAGAGACCCAGTACTTC
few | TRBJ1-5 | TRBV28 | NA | CASPWGASNQPQHF | TGTGCCAGCCCATGGGGGGCTTCGAATCAGCCCCAGCATTTT
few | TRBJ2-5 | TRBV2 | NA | CASSPDRGGETQYF | TGTGCCAGCAGCCCGGATCGAGGGGGGGAGACCCAGTACTTC
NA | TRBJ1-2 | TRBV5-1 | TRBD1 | CASSFSGTGLNYGYTF | TGCGCCAGCAGCTTCTCCGGGACAGGGCTTAACTATGGCTACACCTTC
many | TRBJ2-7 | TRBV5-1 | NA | CASSRTALGSYEQYF | TGCGCCAGCAGCAGGACGGCTCTTGGGTCCTACGAGCAGTACTTC
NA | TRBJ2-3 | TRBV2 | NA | CASSNAGSTDTQYF | TGTGCCAGCAGTAATGCGGGGAGCACAGATACGCAGTATTTT
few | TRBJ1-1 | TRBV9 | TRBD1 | CASSVVNRGFTEAFF | TGTGCCAGCAGCGTAGTGAACAGGGGGTTCACTGAAGCTTTCTTT
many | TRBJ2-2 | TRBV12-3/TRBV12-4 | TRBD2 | CASSPRRSGGRTHLTNTGELFF | TGTGCCAGCAGCCCGCGGAGGAGCGGGGGCCGGACTCATCTCACCAACACCGGGGAGCTGTTTTTT
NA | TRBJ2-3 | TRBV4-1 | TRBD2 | CASSQDISGGAADTQYF | TGCGCCAGCAGCCAAGATATTAGCGGGGGGGCCGCAGATACGCAGTATTTT
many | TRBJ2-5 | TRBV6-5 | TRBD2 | CASSPGLAHRTQYF | TGTGCCAGCAGCCCGGGACTAGCCCACCGGACCCAGTACTTC
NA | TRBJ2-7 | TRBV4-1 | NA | CASSQVGVGQYF | TGCGCCAGCAGCCAAGTGGGAGTGGGGCAGTACTTC
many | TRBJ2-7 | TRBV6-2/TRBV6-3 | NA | CASTPLRDVHEQYF | TGTGCCAGCACCCCGCTCCGGGACGTCCACGAGCAGTACTTC
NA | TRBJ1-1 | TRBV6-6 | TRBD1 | CASILTGVVGDTEAFF | TGTGCCAGCATCTTGACAGGGGTAGTGGGAGACACTGAAGCTTTCTTT
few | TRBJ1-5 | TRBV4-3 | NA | CASSQVRVRQPQHF | TGCGCCAGCAGCCAAGTAAGGGTGCGACAGCCCCAGCATTTT
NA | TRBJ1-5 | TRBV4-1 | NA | CASSQDGFSGAPNQPQHF | TGCGCCAGCAGCCAAGATGGATTCAGCGGAGCTCCCAATCAGCCCCAGCATTTT
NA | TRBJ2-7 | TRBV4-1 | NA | CASSQGSARSSYEQYF | TGCGCCAGCAGCCAAGGGAGCGCCAGGAGCTCCTACGAGCAGTACTTC
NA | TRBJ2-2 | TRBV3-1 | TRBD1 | CASRLLRGTGELFF | TGTGCCAGCAGACTTCTCAGGGGGACCGGGGAGCTGTTTTTT
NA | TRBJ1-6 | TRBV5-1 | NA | CASSGGDSPLHF | TGCGCCAGCAGCGGGGGTGATTCACCCCTCCACTTT
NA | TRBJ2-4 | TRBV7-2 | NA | CASVQIRGNIQYF | TGTGCCAGCGTACAGATAAGGGGGAACATTCAGTACTTC
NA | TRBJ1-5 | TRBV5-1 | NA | CASSLGGAGWDQPQHF | TGCGCCAGCAGCTTGGGGGGCGCAGGGTGGGATCAGCCCCAGCATTTT
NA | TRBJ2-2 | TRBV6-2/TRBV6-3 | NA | CASIGRTPITGELFF | TGTGCCAGCATCGGGAGAACTCCGATAACCGGGGAGCTGTTTTTT
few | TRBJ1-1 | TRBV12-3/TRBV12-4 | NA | CASSLAVTEAFF | TGTGCCAGCAGTTTAGCGGTTACTGAAGCTTTCTTT
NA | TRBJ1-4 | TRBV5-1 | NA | CASSQGLTNEKLFF | TGCGCCAGCAGCCAAGGGTTAACTAATGAAAAACTGTTTTTT
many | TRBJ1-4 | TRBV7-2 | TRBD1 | CASSARQGEEEKLFF | TGTGCCAGCAGCGCCCGACAGGGGGAGGAGGAAAAACTGTTTTTT
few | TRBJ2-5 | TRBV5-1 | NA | CASSPLGLETQYF | TGCGCCAGCAGCCCACTAGGACTAGAGACCCAGTACTTC
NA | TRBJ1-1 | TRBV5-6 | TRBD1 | CASSLGTGKLRAFF | TGTGCCAGCAGCTTAGGGACAGGGAAGTTGCGAGCTTTCTTT
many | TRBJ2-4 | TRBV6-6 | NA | CASSSPNLAKNIQYF | TGTGCCAGCAGTTCACCGAATCTAGCCAAAAACATTCAGTACTTC
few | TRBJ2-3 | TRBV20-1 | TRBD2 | CSAVKAGAEEDTQYF | TGCAGTGCTGTTAAAGCGGGGGCCGAGGAAGATACGCAGTATTTT
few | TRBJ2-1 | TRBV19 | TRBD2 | CASSNSGGAANEQFF | TGTGCCAGTAGTAACAGCGGGGGGGCCGCCAATGAGCAGTTCTTC
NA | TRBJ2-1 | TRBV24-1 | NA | CATEVWYNEQFF | TGTGCCACTGAGGTTTGGTACAATGAGCAGTTCTTC
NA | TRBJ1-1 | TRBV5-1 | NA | CASSLGGTRDTEAFF | TGCGCCAGCAGCTTGGGGGGGACTCGGGACACTGAAGCTTTCTTT